The 4 T cell receptor beta chains below all came from one sample that was sequenced in a study of T cell changes during pregnancy in multiple sclerosis. Produced via immunoSEQ multiplex PCR; TCRdb's table is partial and in-frame only. The sample holds approximately 46,000 clones; 80% to 90% are singletons and the top ten take 0.95% to 1.5%. Sequences were derived from CD4+ T cells from peripheral blood mononuclear cells, sampled after pregnancy. The source of these receptors is a female donor with multiple sclerosis, enrolled in a pregnancy study.

The CDR3 DNA is TGTGCCAGCAGTTCCAAGGGGCGAGTGAATGAAAAACTGTTTTTT. Its protein product is CASSSKGRVNEKLFF. V usage is TRBV27 and J usage is TRBJ1-4; a possible D gene is TRBD1 (5 bases). V dropped 4 bases and J dropped 5 bases, with 14 bases sitting between them. This CDR3 comprises 15 residues. Germline values: CDR1 MNHEY, CDR2 SMNVEV (reference sequence).

The chain combines TRBV19 with TRBJ1-2, with D maybe TRBD1 (5 bases). The CDR3 covers 13 residues. Germline lookup yields CDR1 LNHDA and CDR2 SQIVND (reference sequence). The V end lost 5 bases, the J end lost 2 bases, and 9 bases lay between the germline ends. CDR3 in amino acids: CASSRQTNYGYTF. The DNA for the CDR3 is TGTGCCAGTAGTCGACAGACAAACTATGGCTACACCTTC.

The V call is TRBV25-1, the J call TRBJ2-7, with 9 nucleotides matching TRBD1. Germline V CDR1 and CDR2: MGHDK, SYGVNS. The junction had 4 bases not matched to a gene; V was cut back by 4 bases and J by 3 bases. The CDR3 consists of 14 residues. The CDR3 coding sequence is TGTGCCAGCAGTGCCGGGACAGGGATCTACGAGCAGTACTTC. Translation gives CASSAGTGIYEQYF.

This sequence joins TRBV5-1 and TRBJ2-2, with 9 bases matching TRBD1. The V and J ends lost 4 bases and 1 base, in that order; junction bases with no gene match: 2. The V gene's germline CDR1 is SGHRS and CDR2 YFSETQ. This CDR3 has 15 amino acids. In DNA form, the CDR3 reads TGCGCCAGCAGCCTGGACAGGGGGAACACCGGGGAGCTGTTTTTT. Encoded protein: CASSLDRGNTGELFF.